Given below is one T cell receptor (beta chain) in context. Unique molecular identifiers were affixed to single, distinct cDNA molecules. TCRdb passed the 5' RACE reads through MiXCR, listing each CDR3 protein once. The sample includes approximately 37,000 distinct CDR3 sequences, over 4% of them seen just once. This specimen comes from a study of early T cells in non-severe SARS-CoV-2 infection. The V and J ends lost 6 bases and 6 bases, in that order; junction bases with no gene match: 9. Per the germline V gene, CDR1 is SGHVS and CDR2 is FNYEAQ. The length of the CDR3 is 14 residues. The V and J genes are TRBV7-6 and TRBJ2-3, with TRBD2 matching over 7 bases. Sequencing used whole blood. This clonotype was obtained from an adult who was a healthcare worker with PCR-confirmed SARS-CoV-2 infection or an uninfected control (not recorded which). The CDR3 loop reads CASSSRLASDTQYF. CDR3 bases: TGTGCCAGCAGTTCAAGACTAGCATCGGATACGCAGTATTTT.